Given below is one TCR beta chain in context. Deletions cut 0 bases from V and 6 bases from J, with 15 bases between. CDR1 is SGHAT, CDR2 FQNNGV, per germline. This CDR3 has 15 residues. These data come from a study of CD8+ T cells in alopecia areata. As the sequencing template, cDNA was produced by extracting RNA and reverse transcribing it. Some clones are missing from TCRdb's copy, which holds only in-frame ones; the method was immunoSEQ multiplex PCR. The table records roughly 190,000 clones, more than 55% of them present only once. This sample's treatment: oral pan-JAK inhibitor, 5-10 mg twice daily. Lesional scalp tissue (obtained by punch biopsy) and peripheral blood were collected from alopecia areata patients. Isolation of CD4+ and CD8+ T cells from PBMCs was achieved by sorting.

The TCR originated in a human donor with alopecia areata. This chain joins TRBV11-2 and TRBJ2-7, with D unclear. Sample: CD4+ T cells sorted from blood, taken around week 50, from a patient treated with tofacitinib. CDR3 sequence: CASSLDGNGHGEQYF. CDR3 coding DNA: TGTGCCAGCAGCTTAGATGGCAACGGCCACGGCGAGCAGTACTTC.